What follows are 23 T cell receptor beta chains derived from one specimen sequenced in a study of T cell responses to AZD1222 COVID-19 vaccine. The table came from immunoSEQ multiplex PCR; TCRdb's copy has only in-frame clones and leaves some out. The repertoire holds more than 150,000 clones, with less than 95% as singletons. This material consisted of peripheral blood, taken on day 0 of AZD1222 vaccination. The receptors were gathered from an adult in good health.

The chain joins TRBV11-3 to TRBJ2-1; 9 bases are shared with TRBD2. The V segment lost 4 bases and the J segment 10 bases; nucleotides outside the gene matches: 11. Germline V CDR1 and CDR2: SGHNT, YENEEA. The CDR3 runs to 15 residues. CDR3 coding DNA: TGTGCCAGCAGCTCGAGACTAGCGGCGAGCGCCGAGCAGTTCTTC. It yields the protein CASSSRLAASAEQFF. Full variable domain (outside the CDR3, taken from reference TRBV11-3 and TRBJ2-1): EAGVVQSPRYKIIEKKQPVAFWCNPISGHNTLYWYLQNLGQGPELLIRYENEEAVDDSQLPKDRFSAERLKGVDSTLKIQPAELGDSAVYLCASSSRLAASAEQFFGPGTRLTVL.

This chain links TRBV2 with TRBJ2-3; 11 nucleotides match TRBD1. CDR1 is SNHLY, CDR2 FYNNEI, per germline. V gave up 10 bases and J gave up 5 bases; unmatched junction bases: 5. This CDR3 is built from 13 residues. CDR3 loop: CATGQGAGDTQYF. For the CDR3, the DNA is TGTGCCACCGGACAGGGGGCCGGAGATACGCAGTATTTT.

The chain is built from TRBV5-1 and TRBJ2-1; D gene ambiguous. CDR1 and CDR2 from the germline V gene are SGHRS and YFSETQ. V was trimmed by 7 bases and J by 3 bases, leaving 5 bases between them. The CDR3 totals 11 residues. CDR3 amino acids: CASRVYNEQFF. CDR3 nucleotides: TGCGCCAGCCGAGTCTACAATGAGCAGTTCTTC.

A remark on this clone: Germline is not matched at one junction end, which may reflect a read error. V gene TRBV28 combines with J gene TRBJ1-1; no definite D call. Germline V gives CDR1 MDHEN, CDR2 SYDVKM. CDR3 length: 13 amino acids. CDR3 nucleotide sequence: TGTGCCAGCAGTTTAACCCGTAGGGCGGCTACATCGTTT. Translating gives CASSLTRRAATSF.

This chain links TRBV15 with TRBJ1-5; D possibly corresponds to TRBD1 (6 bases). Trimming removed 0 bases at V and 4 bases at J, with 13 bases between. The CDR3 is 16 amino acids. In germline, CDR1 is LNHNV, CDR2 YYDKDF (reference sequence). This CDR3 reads CATSRDRGAGNQPQHF. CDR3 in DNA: TGTGCCACCAGCAGAGATAGGGGGGCAGGGAATCAGCCCCAGCATTTT. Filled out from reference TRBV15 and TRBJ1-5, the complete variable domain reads DAMVIQNPRYQVTQFGKPVTLSCSQTLNHNVMYWYQQKSSQAPKLLFHYYDKDFNNEADTPDNFQSRRPNTSFCFLDIRSPGLGDTAMYLCATSRDRGAGNQPQHFGDGTRLSIL.

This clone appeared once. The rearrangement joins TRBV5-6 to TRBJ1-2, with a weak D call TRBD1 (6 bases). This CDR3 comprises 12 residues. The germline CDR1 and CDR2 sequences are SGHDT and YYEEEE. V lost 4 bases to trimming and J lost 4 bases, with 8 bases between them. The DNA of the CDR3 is TGTGCCAGCAGCGCAGGGGTCTATGGCTACACCTTC. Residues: CASSAGVYGYTF.

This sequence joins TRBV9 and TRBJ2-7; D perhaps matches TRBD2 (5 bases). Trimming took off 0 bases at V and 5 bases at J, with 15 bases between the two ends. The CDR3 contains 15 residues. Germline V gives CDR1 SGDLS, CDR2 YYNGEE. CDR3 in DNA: TGTGCCAGCAGCGTAGAGGACTCCCGCCTCCACGAGCAGTACTTC. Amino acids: CASSVEDSRLHEQYF.

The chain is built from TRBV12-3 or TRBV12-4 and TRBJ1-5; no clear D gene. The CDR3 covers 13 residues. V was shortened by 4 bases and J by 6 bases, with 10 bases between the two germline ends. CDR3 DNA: TGTGCCAGCAGTTCCCAAGAGGCTCAGCCCCAGCATTTT. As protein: CASSSQEAQPQHF.

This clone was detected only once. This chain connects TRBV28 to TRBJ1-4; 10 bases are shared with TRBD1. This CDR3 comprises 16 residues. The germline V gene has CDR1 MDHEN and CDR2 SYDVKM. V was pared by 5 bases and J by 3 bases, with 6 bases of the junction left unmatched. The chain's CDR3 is CASSPQGQGSNEKLFF. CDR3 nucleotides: TGTGCCAGCAGTCCCCAGGGACAGGGGTCTAATGAAAAACTGTTTTTT.

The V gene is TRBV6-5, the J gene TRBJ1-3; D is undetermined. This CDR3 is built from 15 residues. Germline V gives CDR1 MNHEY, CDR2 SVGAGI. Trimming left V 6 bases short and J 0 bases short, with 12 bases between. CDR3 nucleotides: TGTGCCAGCAGAACCACCGCGAGCTCTGGAAACACCATATATTTT. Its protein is CASRTTASSGNTIYF.

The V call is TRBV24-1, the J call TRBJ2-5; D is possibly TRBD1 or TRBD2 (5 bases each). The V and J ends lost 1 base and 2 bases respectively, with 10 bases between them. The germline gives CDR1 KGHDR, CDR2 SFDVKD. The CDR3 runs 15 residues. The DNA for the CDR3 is TGTGCCACCAGTGATTTCCGGGACCTACAAGAGACCCAGTACTTC. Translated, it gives CATSDFRDLQETQYF.

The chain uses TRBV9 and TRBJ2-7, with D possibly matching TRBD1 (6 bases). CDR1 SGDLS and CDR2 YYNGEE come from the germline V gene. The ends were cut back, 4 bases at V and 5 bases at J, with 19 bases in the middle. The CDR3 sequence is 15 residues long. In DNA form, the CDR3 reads TGTGCCAGCAGCCCCACCATGGGGGCGCCGGACGAGCAGTACTTC. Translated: CASSPTMGAPDEQYF. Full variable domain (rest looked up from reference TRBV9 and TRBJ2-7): DSGVTQTPKHLITATGQRVTLRCSPRSGDLSVYWYQQSLDQGLQFLIQYYNGEERAKGNILERFSAQQFPDLHSELNLSSLELGDSALYFCASSPTMGAPDEQYFGPGTRLTVT.

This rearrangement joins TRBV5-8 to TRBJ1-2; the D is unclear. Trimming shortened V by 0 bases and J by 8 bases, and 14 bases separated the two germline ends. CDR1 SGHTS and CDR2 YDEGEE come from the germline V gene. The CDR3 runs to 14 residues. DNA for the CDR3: TGTGCCAGCAGCTTGGCAGGTGTAGATGGCGGCTACACCTTC. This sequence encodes CASSLAGVDGGYTF.

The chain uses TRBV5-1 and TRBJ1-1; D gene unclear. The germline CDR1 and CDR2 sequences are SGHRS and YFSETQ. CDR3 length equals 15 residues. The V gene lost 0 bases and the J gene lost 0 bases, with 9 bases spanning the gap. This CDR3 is CASSLVVSMNTEAFF. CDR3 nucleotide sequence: TGCGCCAGCAGCTTGGTCGTATCTATGAACACTGAAGCTTTCTTT.

The CDR3 bases are TGCGCCAGCAGGAATCAGCCCCAGCATTTT. This codes for CASRNQPQHF. The chain combines TRBV10-1 with TRBJ1-5; D is ambiguous. Germline V gives CDR1 WNHNN, CDR2 SYGVQD (reference sequence). The length of the CDR3 is 10 residues. Trimming took off 6 bases at V and 4 bases at J, with 1 base between the two ends.

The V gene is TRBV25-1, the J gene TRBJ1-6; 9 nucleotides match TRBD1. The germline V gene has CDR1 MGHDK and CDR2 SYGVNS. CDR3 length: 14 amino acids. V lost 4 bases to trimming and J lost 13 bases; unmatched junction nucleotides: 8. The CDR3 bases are TGTGCCAGCAGTGGGGGGACAGGGTGGTCCCCCCTCCACTTT. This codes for CASSGGTGWSPLHF.

CDR3 nucleotide sequence: TGTGCCAGCAAACGGGCCCTTAACACTGAAGCTTTCTTT. It is translated as CASKRALNTEAFF. The chain recombines TRBV6-5 with TRBJ1-1; D unresolved. This CDR3 contains 13 residues. Trimming cost V 7 bases and J 2 bases, with 11 bases left between them. CDR1 and CDR2 (germline): MNHEY, SVGAGI.

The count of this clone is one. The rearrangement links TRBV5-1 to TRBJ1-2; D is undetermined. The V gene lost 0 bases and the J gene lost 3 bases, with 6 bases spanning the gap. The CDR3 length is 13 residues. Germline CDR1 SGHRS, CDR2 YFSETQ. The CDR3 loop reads CASSLVEDYGYTF. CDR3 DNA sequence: TGCGCCAGCAGCTTGGTAGAGGACTATGGCTACACCTTC. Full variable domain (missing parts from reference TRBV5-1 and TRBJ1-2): KAGVTQTPRYLIKTRGQQVTLSCSPISGHRSVSWYQQTPGQGLQFLFEYFSETQRNKGNFPGRFSGRQFSNSRSEMNVSTLELGDSALYLCASSLVEDYGYTFGSGTRLTVV.

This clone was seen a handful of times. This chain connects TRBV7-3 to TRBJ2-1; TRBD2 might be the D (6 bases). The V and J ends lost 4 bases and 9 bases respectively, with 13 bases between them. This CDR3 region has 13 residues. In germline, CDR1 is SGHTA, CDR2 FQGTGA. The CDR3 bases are TGTGCCAGCAGCTCCTCGGGACTCATTGAGCAGTTCTTC. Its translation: CASSSSGLIEQFF.

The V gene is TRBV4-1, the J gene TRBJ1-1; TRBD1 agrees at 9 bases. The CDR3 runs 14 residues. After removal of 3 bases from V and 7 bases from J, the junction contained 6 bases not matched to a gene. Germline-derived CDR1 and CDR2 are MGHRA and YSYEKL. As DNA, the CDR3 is TGCGCCAGCAGCCACCCGGGACAGGGCGATGAAGCTTTCTTT. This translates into CASSHPGQGDEAFF.

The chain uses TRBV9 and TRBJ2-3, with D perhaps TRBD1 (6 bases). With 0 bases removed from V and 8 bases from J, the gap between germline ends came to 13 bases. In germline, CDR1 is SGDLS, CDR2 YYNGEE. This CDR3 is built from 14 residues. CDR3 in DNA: TGTGCCAGCAGCGTAGACGAGGTCAGGGGTACGCAGTATTTT. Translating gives CASSVDEVRGTQYF.

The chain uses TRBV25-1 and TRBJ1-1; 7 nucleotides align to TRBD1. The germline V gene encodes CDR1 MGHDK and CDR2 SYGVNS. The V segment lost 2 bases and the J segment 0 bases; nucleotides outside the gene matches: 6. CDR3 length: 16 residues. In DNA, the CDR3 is TGTGCCAGCAGTGAAAAAGGGGGCCCACTGAACACTGAAGCTTTCTTT. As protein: CASSEKGGPLNTEAFF.

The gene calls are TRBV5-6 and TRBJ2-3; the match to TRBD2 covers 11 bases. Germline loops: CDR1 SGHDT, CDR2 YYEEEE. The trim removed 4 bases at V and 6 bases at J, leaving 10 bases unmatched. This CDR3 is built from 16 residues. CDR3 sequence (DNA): TGTGCCAGCAGCCACTCTCTAGCGGGGGGTGGGGATACGCAGTATTTT. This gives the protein CASSHSLAGGGDTQYF.